The rows below give T cell receptor beta chains drawn from one sample of a study of cytomegalovirus exposure and HLA in healthy donors. The method was immunoSEQ multiplex PCR; TCRdb's version includes in-frame clones alone and lacks a portion of them. The table lists about 240,000 clones, about 80% of them singletons. Sequencing was carried out using PBMCs. The receptors stem from a woman aged 55-70 years in good health and CMV-seropositive. The CDR3 runs from the conserved cysteine through the conserved F or W. The D gene is left open where the match is weak. The size entry is marked missing in some rows and otherwise reads once, few, many or a size class.

TRBV7-6	.	once	TRBJ2-7	CASSLAPGVPSDEQYF	TGTGCCAGCAGCTTAGCTCCGGGGGTCCCCTCGGACGAGCAGTACTTC
TRBV6-1	.	once	TRBJ2-1	CASSEIGSGNEQFF	TGTGCCAGCAGTGAAATCGGGAGTGGCAATGAGCAGTTCTTC
TRBV9	.	.	TRBJ1-5	CASSVGAGNSNQPQHF	TGTGCCAGCAGCGTAGGTGCCGGGAATAGCAATCAGCCCCAGCATTTT
TRBV14	TRBD1	once	TRBJ2-1	CASSQERGQGSFF	TGTGCCAGCAGCCAAGAGAGGGGACAGGGCTCGTTCTTC
TRBV5-1	.	.	TRBJ2-1	CASSPRAGRDNEQFF	TGCGCCAGCAGCCCGAGGGCAGGTCGAGACAATGAGCAGTTCTTC
TRBV7-9	.	many	TRBJ1-1	CASSNKNKAFF	TGTGCCAGCAGCAACAAAAACAAAGCTTTCTTT
TRBV18	.	.	TRBJ2-3	CASSLPEGWRADTQYF	TGTGCCAGCTCACTGCCCGAGGGCTGGAGGGCAGATACGCAGTATTTT
TRBV7-9	TRBD1	.	TRBJ1-1	CASSLAGGGDAFF	TGTGCCAGCAGCTTAGCAGGGGGCGGAGATGCTTTCTTT
TRBV21-1	.	.	TRBJ1-4	CATVRDSRNEKLFF	TGTGCCACAGTCCGGGACAGCCGGAATGAAAAACTGTTTTTT
TRBV11-3	.	.	TRBJ2-1	CASSSPIGLGGDNEQFF	TGTGCCAGCAGCTCGCCTATTGGGCTAGGAGGAGACAATGAGCAGTTCTTC
TRBV10-3	TRBD1	few	TRBJ2-1	CALGTGVGNEQFF	TGTGCCCTCGGGACAGGGGTAGGCAATGAGCAGTTCTTC
TRBV5-1	TRBD1	.	TRBJ1-1	CASSFPGQGGVGERTEAFF	TGCGCCAGCAGCTTTCCGGGACAGGGCGGGGTAGGGGAACGCACTGAAGCTTTCTTT
TRBV2	TRBD2	.	TRBJ2-5	CATRTSGDEETQYF	TGTGCCACTAGGACTAGCGGTGATGAAGAGACCCAGTACTTC
TRBV4-1	TRBD2	.	TRBJ2-1	CASSHPPTSGINNEQFF	TGCGCCAGCAGCCACCCCCCGACTAGCGGAATCAACAATGAGCAGTTCTTC
TRBV5-1	TRBD2	.	TRBJ2-3	CASSLLMTSGTDTQYF	TGCGCCAGCAGCCTACTCATGACTAGCGGGACAGATACGCAGTATTTT
TRBV4-1	TRBD1	few	TRBJ1-5	CASSHRDSHNQPQHF	TGCGCCAGCAGCCACCGGGACAGCCACAATCAGCCCCAGCATTTT
TRBV5-1	TRBD1	few	TRBJ1-1	CASSSGQGAMNTEAFF	TGCGCCAGCAGCTCGGGACAGGGGGCTATGAACACTGAAGCTTTCTTT
TRBV7-3	.	.	TRBJ2-7	CASSPRGNRTVTYEQYF	TGTGCCAGCAGTCCGCGGGGTAACAGGACGGTAACCTACGAGCAGTACTTC
TRBV5-1	TRBD2	.	TRBJ2-6	CASRAGGAGANVLTF	TGCGCCAGCAGAGCGGGAGGGGCTGGGGCCAACGTCCTGACTTTC
TRBV4-1	TRBD2	.	TRBJ2-3	CASSQDGAAGGLDTQYF	TGCGCCAGCAGCCAAGACGGGGCGGCGGGAGGTCTGGATACGCAGTATTTT